The table lists the clone carrying this T cell receptor (beta chain) with a few counts. What it binds is not known. The record originates from a study of cytomegalovirus exposure and HLA in healthy donors. Points from the study as a whole: A reported reduction in N-insertions relative to the roughly 710-donor mean was seen in an Asian-associated ancestry cluster in a later analysis. Immune exposure was documented only through CMV serostatus.

Primers: 60 Vbeta forward and 13 Jbeta reverse. Assay: immunoSEQ multiplex PCR; the TCRdb copy retains only in-frame clones and omits some. The sample consists of a few hundred thousand clones, roughly 70% of them appearing once. Germline lookup yields CDR1 MNHEY and CDR2 SVGAGI. The CDR3 length is 10 residues. The V end was cut by 11 bases, the J end by 8 bases, with 12 bases between. The receptor's source is a woman aged 25 to 39 in good health and CMV-seronegative. The V and J genes are TRBV6-5 and TRBJ1-1, with D possibly being TRBD1 (6 bases). Input material: PBMCs. CDR3 bases: TGTGCCTGCCTTGACAGGGAAGCTTTCTTT. This codes for CACLDREAFF.